Here is one TCR beta chain with its context. There is no known antigen for this receptor. No much larger clone exists at a distance of one base, and base qualities are not known. The data belong to a study of T cells in localized non-small cell lung cancer (dated by TCRdb to 2020 to 2022). About the full investigation: The study analyzed T cell repertoires of about 230 early-stage NSCLC patients, comparing tumors and uninvolved tumor-adjacent lungs. NSCLC patients had a mean age of roughly 66 years, and 120 to 150 were male and 107 female. The cohort comprised roughly 240 treatment-naïve NSCLC patients with resected, localized lung tumors.

Results and caveats for the whole study, not just this receptor: Because multi-region tumor sequencing was not performed, intratumor heterogeneity could not be ruled out. Higher blood T cell density associated with longer overall survival, while higher adjacent-lung clonality associated with shorter survival. Because the study design was exploratory, TCR variables were selected using unadjusted p-values without false-discovery rate correction. The highest T cell clonality was observed in uninvolved tumor-adjacent lung, where clonality exceeded that of tumor, suggesting that antigenic responses were more focused in uninvolved tumor-adjacent lung. Of the top 100 tumor clones, a median of approximately 60 were detected in paired uninvolved adjacent lung; approximately 30 were also among that lung's top 100.

V and J are truncated by 0 bases and 1 base respectively, leaving an intervening sequence of 8 bases. Based on the germline V gene, the CDR1 and CDR2 sequences are SGHDT and YYEEEE. Spanning cysteine to phenylalanine, the CDR3 consists of 14 amino acids. This entry keeps only the CDR3 DNA: 42 bases, framed from base 1. TCR beta CDR3 regions were sequenced from DNA using the immunoSEQ Assay. In the authors' own workflow: To compute T cell density, TCR beta template counts were normalized to usable DNA, which was estimated by amplifying housekeeping genes. Using the preseqR package, richness was estimated by extrapolating to 120,000 templates for tissue samples and 400,000 templates for PBMC samples. Clonality was defined as one minus Pielou's evenness. To identify tissue-enriched TCRs, differential abundance testing was run on productive amino-acid clonotypes with a minimum total count of 5 and an alpha of 0.1. The Jaccard Index and the Morisita Overlap Index were used to measure repertoire overlap between compartments. GLIPH grouped TCR beta CDR3s together with public tetramer-defined viral CDR3s, and a viral motif had to include at least three viral sequences and show V-gene enrichment. TCRdb carries this immuneACCESS record with in-frame sequences only. Its versions omit some clonotypes, under half of them owing to an unresolved V gene in the studies checked, with the rest unexplained. D and trimming come from the DNA, and the V and J calls and clone size come from that table. In all, the sample holds fewer than 100,000 clones, and 80% of those were seen once. Of the sample, 7.5% to 10% falls within the top ten clones.

At diagnosis, tumor, uninvolved tumor-adjacent lung and peripheral blood were collected and then preserved as a mix of FFPE and fresh-frozen material. Blood samples were analyzed as peripheral blood mononuclear cells for TCR repertoire profiling. Material: peripheral blood, obtained before any cancer treatment. This sequence uses TRBV5-6 and TRBJ2-7, and TRBD1 may be the D gene, going by 6 matching bases. This receptor was identified in a female donor older than 55 with stage I lung adenocarcinoma. The CDR3 corresponds to CASSLDRVSYEQYF. The DNA sequence is TGTGCCAGCAGCTTGGACAGGGTTTCCTACGAGCAGTACTTC.